Sequencing of this T cell receptor (beta chain) was carried out in a study of post-analysis software for immune sequencing data. Background on the study: Both relapsing-remitting and secondary progressive multiple sclerosis featured among the disease courses, as did progressive-relapsing multiple sclerosis.

About this clonotype itself: Its specificity is not known.

The library was made from cDNA and included unique molecular identifiers. Via MiXCR, TCRdb re-called the PCR reads, giving one row per CDR3 protein. This table holds roughly 540,000 distinct CDR3 sequences, 30% to 40% found once. Germline V gene lookup returns CDR1 LGHDT and CDR2 YNNKEL (reference sequence). V lost 4 bases to trimming and J lost 1 base; unmatched junction nucleotides: 7. The CDR3 is 16 amino acids. The study's findings and limits: Samples from a shared batch, those prepared together, strongly co-clustered by F measure. With TRBV5-6, TRBV5-1 and TRBV20-1 included, about five TRBV segments were more frequent in patients than in controls. Normalized Chao1 diversity was significantly reduced in patients versus controls.

The rearrangement uses TRBV3-1 and TRBJ1-1; 9 nucleotides align to TRBD1. The sample taken for sequencing was blood. This TCR came from a girl between 2 and 17 years old with multiple sclerosis. CDR3 sequence reads: CASSPHPGQGNTEAFF. CDR3 sequence (DNA): TGTGCCAGCAGCCCGCATCCGGGACAGGGGAACACTGAAGCTTTCTTT.